The 20 T cell receptor beta chains reported below all come from one sample, sequenced in a study of T cells after yellow fever vaccination. From the 5' RACE reads, TCRdb called clonotypes with MiXCR, one entry per CDR3 protein. The data contain over 20,000 distinct CDR3 sequences, approximately 5% of them singletons. The specimen comprised PBMCs, either bulk or a sorted T-cell subset (CD4+, CD8+, memory, or dextramer-sorted; not recorded which), sampled 15 days after the yellow fever booster vaccination. The receptor source for this set is a man aged 25-45 years who received the YFV17D yellow fever vaccine.

This clonotype was detected many times. V and J are TRBV9 and TRBJ1-1; D is unclear. The CDR3 covers 13 residues. Germline V CDR1 and CDR2: SGDLS, YYNGEE. V lost 3 bases, J lost 0 bases, and 6 bases lay in between. CDR3 in amino acids: CASSGGMNTEAFF. The CDR3 DNA is TGTGCCAGCAGCGGGGGAATGAACACTGAAGCTTTCTTT.

This clonotype was recorded many times. The chain combines TRBV28 with TRBJ2-7; TRBD1 matches 10 bases. CDR3 size: 13 residues. Looked up from germline, CDR1 is MDHEN and CDR2 is SYDVKM. The junction had 1 base not matched to a gene; V was cut back by 2 bases and J by 6 bases. DNA of the CDR3: TGTGCCAGCAGTTTAGGACAGGGGGGCGAGCAGTACTTC. The encoded protein is CASSLGQGGEQYF.

The sample holds many counts of this clonotype. This chain links TRBV20-1 with TRBJ2-1; 7 bases are a match to TRBD2. The length of the CDR3 is 19 residues. CDR1 and CDR2 (germline): DFQATT, SNEGSKA (reference sequence). J gave up 3 bases and V 4 bases, and 21 bases lay outside the gene matches. The CDR3 sequence is CSATQNRGVPAASYNEQFF. The CDR3 DNA is TGCAGTGCTACCCAAAATCGGGGGGTGCCAGCGGCGAGCTACAATGAGCAGTTCTTC.

This clonotype was counted ten times or more. The chain employs TRBV4-3 and TRBJ1-6; D ambiguous. Per germline, CDR1 LGHNA and CDR2 YSLEER. Between the trimmed V and J ends, which lost 1 base and 7 bases, there was a span of 14 bases. This CDR3 region has 16 residues. The CDR3 region is CASSQVLDRGNSPLHF. CDR3 in DNA: TGCGCCAGCAGCCAAGTTTTAGATCGGGGAAATTCACCCCTCCACTTT.

This clonotype is medium-sized (0.01 to 0.1%) within its sample. This chain joins TRBV5-1 and TRBJ2-5; no definite D call. Germline V lookup: CDR1 SGHRS, CDR2 YFSETQ. This CDR3 spans 14 amino acids. With 0 bases removed from V and 2 bases from J, the gap between germline ends came to 8 bases. CDR3 bases: TGCGCCAGCAGCTTGGCAAGCAGTCAAGAGACCCAGTACTTC. Its protein is CASSLASSQETQYF.

This clonotype was recorded at least ten times. This chain uses TRBV6-1 with TRBJ1-1; D might be TRBD1 (5 bases). Deletions cut 5 bases from V and 5 bases from J, with 15 bases between. The CDR3 extends over 14 amino acids. Germline loops: CDR1 MNHNS, CDR2 SASEGT. CDR3 region: CASSRPTQGTEAFF. For the CDR3, the DNA is TGTGCCAGCAGTCGGCCGACTCAGGGAACTGAAGCTTTCTTT.

There are many counts of this clonotype. V gene TRBV12-3 or TRBV12-4 combines with J gene TRBJ2-3, with a possible D match to TRBD2 (5 bases). CDR3 length: 15 amino acids. V lost 6 bases, J lost 1 base, and 14 bases lay in between. The CDR3 bases are TGTGCCAGCAGCCCCGGGAACTTAGGCACAGATACGCAGTATTTT. Translation gives CASSPGNLGTDTQYF.

This clonotype was found many times. The CDR3 DNA reads TGCGCCAGCAGCCAAGATCTAGGGGGACGGGGGGCAAAACTGTTTTTT. This sequence encodes CASSQDLGGRGAKLFF. The rearrangement uses TRBV4-3 and TRBJ1-4; perhaps TRBD1 as D (6 bases). The germline gives CDR1 LGHNA, CDR2 YSLEER. V lost 0 bases and J lost 10, with 18 bases in between. The CDR3 runs to 16 residues.

This clonotype was counted many times. The V and J genes are TRBV7-6 and TRBJ1-1; D might be TRBD1 (5 bases). V shed 5 bases and J shed 2 bases, with 12 bases lying between them. CDR1 and CDR2 (germline): SGHVS, FNYEAQ. This CDR3 has 14 residues. The CDR3 DNA reads as TGTGCCAGCAGCCAAGAGACAGCCAACACTGAAGCTTTCTTT. Translating gives CASSQETANTEAFF.

In its sample, this clonotype was seen many times. The J gene is TRBJ2-1, the V gene TRBV29-1, with TRBD1 matching over 7 bases. The germline V gene encodes CDR1 SQVTM and CDR2 ANQGSEA. V was pared by 4 bases and J by 9 bases, with 9 bases of the junction left unmatched. The length of the CDR3 is 13 residues. The CDR3 region has the DNA TGCAGCGTTGTGAGAGGGGGCTTTATTGAGCAGTTCTTC. This translates into CSVVRGGFIEQFF.

This clonotype was detected many times. The CDR3 bases are TGTGCCAGCACCTCAAGGATAGGTGGTGGCTACACCTTC. Protein sequence: CASTSRIGGGYTF. The V and J genes are TRBV5-5 and TRBJ1-2; D unclear. V was clipped by 6 bases and J by 7 bases, with 16 bases between them. There are 13 residues in the CDR3. Germline V gene data show CDR1 as SGHKS and CDR2 as YYEKEE (reference sequence).

This clonotype was detected many times. The CDR3 sequence is CASSEAFPGGGKETQYF. CDR3 nucleotides: TGTGCCAGCAGTGAAGCGTTTCCAGGGGGGGGAAAAGAGACCCAGTACTTC. This chain uses TRBV2 with TRBJ2-5; D may be TRBD1 or TRBD2 (7 bases each). Trimming cost V 0 bases and J 3 bases, with 17 bases left between them. The V gene's germline CDR1 is SNHLY and CDR2 FYNNEI. The CDR3 is 17 residues long.

This clonotype has ten or more counts. Written as DNA, the CDR3 is TGTGCCAGCAGTTACTCGATGGGTGTGGGAAACACCATATATTTT. Translation gives CASSYSMGVGNTIYF. The chain uses TRBV6-5 and TRBJ1-3; no definite D call. The germline V and J ends were trimmed by 0 bases and 4 bases, with 10 bases remaining between them. The CDR3 is made up of 15 amino acids. The germline V gene encodes CDR1 MNHEY and CDR2 SVGAGI.

This clonotype was counted ten times or more. The chain carries TRBV12-3 or TRBV12-4 and TRBJ1-1; a weak D match, TRBD1 (5 bases). V was clipped by 2 bases and J by 1 base, with 8 bases between them. This CDR3 region has 14 residues. CDR3 residues: CASSLQGSNTEAFF. The CDR3 DNA reads as TGTGCCAGCAGTTTACAGGGTTCGAACACTGAAGCTTTCTTT.

By frequency in the sample, this clonotype is medium-sized. The V and J genes are TRBV7-2 and TRBJ2-1; the match to TRBD2 covers 16 bases. Per the germline V gene, CDR1 is SGHTA and CDR2 is FQGNSA. CDR3 length: 18 amino acids. V shed 9 bases, J shed 9 bases, and the junction held 17 bases outside the gene matches. The CDR3 region is CASLGTSGRVLKHFEQFF. In DNA form, the CDR3 reads TGTGCCAGTCTGGGGACTAGCGGGAGGGTTCTTAAACACTTTGAGCAGTTCTTC.

This clonotype was picked up many times. The chain carries TRBV7-2 and TRBJ2-5; a weak D match, TRBD2 (5 bases). V was pared by 5 bases and J by 7 bases, with 20 bases between. Germline V gives CDR1 SGHTA, CDR2 FQGNSA. The CDR3 is made up of 15 amino acids. DNA for the CDR3: TGTGCCAGCAGCCGCAACCGGGATCCCAAGCTGACCCAGTACTTC. As protein: CASSRNRDPKLTQYF.

This clonotype was counted ten times or more. This sequence joins TRBV11-2 and TRBJ2-7, with TRBD2 identical over 10 bases. CDR3 length: 18 residues. The trim removed 5 bases at V and 2 bases at J, leaving 15 bases unmatched. CDR1 is SGHAT, CDR2 FQNNGV, per germline. Written as DNA, the CDR3 is TGTGCCAGCAGCCTCACAGGGACTAGCGACACCCGCCCCTACGAGCAGTACTTC. It specifies CASSLTGTSDTRPYEQYF. Combining the CDR3 with reference TRBV11-2 and TRBJ2-7 gives the whole variable domain EAGVAQSPRYKIIEKRQSVAFWCNPISGHATLYWYQQILGQGPKLLIQFQNNGVVDDSQLPKDRFSAERLKGVDSTLKIQPAKLEDSAVYLCASSLTGTSDTRPYEQYFGPGTRLTVT.

This clonotype was seen at least ten times. The chain employs TRBV4-2 and TRBJ1-1; tentatively, D is TRBD1 (6 bases). The CDR3 is 15 residues long. Germline-derived CDR1 and CDR2 are LGHNA and YNFKEQ. V lost 0 bases and J 6 bases, leaving 14 bases between the germline ends. The CDR3 DNA reads as TGTGCCAGCAGCCAAGATAGCTCGGGGGCCCCTGAAGCTTTCTTT. Encoded protein: CASSQDSSGAPEAFF.

This clonotype came up a few times. This may stem from a read error, because a much larger clone lies one nucleotide away. This rearrangement joins TRBV12-3 or TRBV12-4 to TRBJ1-1; TRBD1 might be the D (6 bases). This CDR3 has 14 residues. With 4 bases removed from V and 4 bases from J, the gap between germline ends came to 13 bases. CDR3 sequence reads: CASSSQGVITEAFF. For the CDR3, the DNA is TGTGCCAGCAGTTCACAGGGAGTGATCACTGAAGCTTTCTTT.

This clonotype was seen ten or more times. The chain couples TRBV5-1 to TRBJ2-5; D unresolved. Germline-derived CDR1 and CDR2 are SGHRS and YFSETQ. CDR3 length equals 11 residues. Trimming pared 3 bases from V and 10 bases from J, leaving 10 bases between. CDR3 sequence reads: CASSSLNYQYF. CDR3 sequence (DNA): TGCGCCAGCAGCTCCTTGAATTACCAGTACTTC.